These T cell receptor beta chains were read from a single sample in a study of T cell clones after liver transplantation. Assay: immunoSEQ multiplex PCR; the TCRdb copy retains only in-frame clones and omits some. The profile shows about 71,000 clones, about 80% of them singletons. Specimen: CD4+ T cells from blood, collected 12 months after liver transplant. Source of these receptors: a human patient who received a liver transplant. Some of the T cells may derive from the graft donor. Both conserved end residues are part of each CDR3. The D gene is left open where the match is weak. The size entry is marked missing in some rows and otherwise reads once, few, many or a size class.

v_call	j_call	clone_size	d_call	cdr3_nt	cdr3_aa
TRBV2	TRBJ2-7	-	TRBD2	TGTGCCAGCAGCGAAGCTCCCCCGGGACTAGCGGGAGGAGCGCCCTACGAGCAGTACTTC	CASSEAPPGLAGGAPYEQYF
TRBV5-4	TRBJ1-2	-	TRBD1	TGTGCCAGCAGCTCTGCCCCCGGGACAGGGGCCTATGGCTACACCTTC	CASSSAPGTGAYGYTF
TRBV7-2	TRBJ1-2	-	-	TGTGCCAGCAGGATGGGACGGGGGGGGAACTATGGCTACACCTTC	CASRMGRGGNYGYTF
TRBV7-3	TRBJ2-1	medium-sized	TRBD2	TGTGCCAGCAGCTTAAAAGCGGGAGTAGTCTGGGGTGAGCAGTTCTTC	CASSLKAGVVWGEQFF
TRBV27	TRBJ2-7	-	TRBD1	TGTGCCAGCAGTCGCACGACAGGGGTCTTCTCCTACGAGCAGTACTTC	CASSRTTGVFSYEQYF
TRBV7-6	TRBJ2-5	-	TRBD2	TGTGCCAGCAGCTCTCAACTAGGGAGGGATGGGGCCCAGTACTTC	CASSSQLGRDGAQYF
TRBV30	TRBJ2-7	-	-	TGTGCCTGGGGCGGTCCGGGACCGAGTACGGCAATCGTCTACGAGCAGTACTTC	CAWGGPGPSTAIVYEQYF
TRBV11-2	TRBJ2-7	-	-	TGTGCCAGCAGCGGACTCCGCCGCTCCCTCGGGTACGAGCAGTACTTC	CASSGLRRSLGYEQYF
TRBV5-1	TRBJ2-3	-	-	TGCGCCAGCAGCTCCTCCCCCACCGTGGGAGATACGCAGTATTTT	CASSSSPTVGDTQYF
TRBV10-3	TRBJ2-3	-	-	TGTGCCGCTTCGTCCTTCAGCACAGATACGCAGTATTTT	CAASSFSTDTQYF
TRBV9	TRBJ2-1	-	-	TGTGCCAGCAGCCCAATACTGACAGGAGGGAATGAGCAGTTCTTC	CASSPILTGGNEQFF
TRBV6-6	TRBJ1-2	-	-	TGTGCCAGCAGTTATTCGGGGCTCTTCGGGGGCTACACCTTC	CASSYSGLFGGYTF
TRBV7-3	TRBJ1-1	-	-	TGTGCCAGCAGCGCATACCAGAACACTGAAGCTTTCTTT	CASSAYQNTEAFF
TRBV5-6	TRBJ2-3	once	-	TGTGCCAGCAGCTCACAGGGTCCAGATACGCAGTATTTT	CASSSQGPDTQYF
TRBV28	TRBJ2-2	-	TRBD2	TGTGCCAGCAGTTCCCATACTAGGGCGGGAGCCGGGGAGCTGTTTTTT	CASSSHTRAGAGELFF
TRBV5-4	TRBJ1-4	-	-	TGTGCCAGCAGCTTGTTCCAGGGAGATGAAAAACTGTTTTTT	CASSLFQGDEKLFF
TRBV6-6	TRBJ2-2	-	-	TGTGCCAGCAGTTACTCTCCCAGTAACACCGGGGAGCTGTTTTTT	CASSYSPSNTGELFF
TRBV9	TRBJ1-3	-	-	TGTGCCAGCAGCGTAGGCGGACAATCTGGAAACACCATATATTTT	CASSVGGQSGNTIYF
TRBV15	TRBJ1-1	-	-	TGTGCCACCAGCAGAGGGGGGGCATCCACTGAAGCTTTCTTT	CATSRGGASTEAFF
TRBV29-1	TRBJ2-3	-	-	TGCAGCGTTGGATGGCACTACAGGGAGGGCCCCATCACAGATACGCAGTATTTT	CSVGWHYREGPITDTQYF
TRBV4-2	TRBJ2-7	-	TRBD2	TGTGCCAGCAGCCCAAACCGGGACTATCTATTTTTC	CASSPNRDYLFF
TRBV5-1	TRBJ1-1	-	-	TGCGCCAGCAGCTTTACAGAAAACACTGAAGCTTTCTTT	CASSFTENTEAFF
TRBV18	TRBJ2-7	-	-	TGTGCCAGCTCACTATCGGGAAGCTCCTACGAGCAGTACTTC	CASSLSGSSYEQYF
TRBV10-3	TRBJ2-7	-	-	TGTGCCACTACGGGACAAGAGTCCTACGAGCAGTACTTC	CATTGQESYEQYF
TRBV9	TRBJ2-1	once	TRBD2	TGTGCCAGCAGCCCGCGGGAGGGCGTATACAATGAGCAGTTCTTC	CASSPREGVYNEQFF
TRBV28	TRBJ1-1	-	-	TGTGCCAGCAGTTTATTAGGACAGAAGGAGTATGCAGCTTTCTTT	CASSLLGQKEYAAFF
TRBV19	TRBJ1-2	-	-	TGTGCCAGTAGCAAGAGAGCCACGACAGCCATATATGGCTACACCTTC	CASSKRATTAIYGYTF
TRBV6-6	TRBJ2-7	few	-	TGTGCCAGCGCGGCGGGGACCTCCTACGAGCAGTACTTC	CASAAGTSYEQYF
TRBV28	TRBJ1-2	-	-	TGTGCCAGCAGCGACGCCGGCTATGGCTACACCTTC	CASSDAGYGYTF
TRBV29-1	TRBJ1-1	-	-	TGCAGCGTTGCCACAGAACTCTCAGAGGACACTGAAGCTTTCTTT	CSVATELSEDTEAFF
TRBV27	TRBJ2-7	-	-	TGTGCCAGCTCCCCCGACCCTAGGTTGACCTACGAGCAGTACTTC	CASSPDPRLTYEQYF
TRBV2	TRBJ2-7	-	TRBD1	TGTGCCAGCCGGGGACAGGGGGCCGGCGAGCAGTACTTC	CASRGQGAGEQYF
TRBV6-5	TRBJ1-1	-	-	TGTGCCAGCAGTTACTCCCAGGGTTCCGCTGAAGCTTTCTTT	CASSYSQGSAEAFF
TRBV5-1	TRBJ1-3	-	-	TGCGCCAGCAGCTTGTATCAGGGGAAGGCCTCTGGAAACACCATATATTTT	CASSLYQGKASGNTIYF